These 32 T cell receptor beta chains were sequenced from one sample in a study of post-analysis software for immune sequencing data. Study results and limitations: Among 4 or 5 TRBV segments more frequent in patients than controls were TRBV5-6, TRBV5-1 and TRBV20-1.

What these receptors recognize is not known. The authors incorporated unique molecular identifiers into the TCR beta cDNA libraries. MiXCR, run by TCRdb on the PCR reads, gives a single entry per CDR3 protein. The table lists about 760,000 distinct CDR3 sequences, 25% to 30% of them singletons. Sample: blood. These receptors originate from a girl aged 5-17 years with multiple sclerosis.

There are a few counts of this clonotype. The chain combines TRBV6-2 or TRBV6-3 with TRBJ2-1; D unresolved. The V end lost 5 bases, the J end lost 9 bases, and 17 bases lay between the germline ends. From germline, CDR1 is MNHEY and CDR2 SVGEGT. CDR3 length: 14 residues. The CDR3 DNA reads TGTGCCAGCAGTCTTACGTTACGAGGCAGTGAGCAGTTCTTC. Its protein product is CASSLTLRGSEQFF.

The chain carries TRBV28 and TRBJ2-5; possibly TRBD1 or TRBD2 for D (5 bases each). The V gene lost 4 bases and the J gene lost 0 bases, with 12 bases spanning the gap. Germline V CDR1 and CDR2: MDHEN, SYDVKM. The CDR3 is 15 amino acids. The CDR3 sequence: CASSSRGLHQETQYF. The DNA of the CDR3 is TGTGCCAGCAGTTCACGGGGCTTACACCAAGAGACCCAGTACTTC.

This clonotype was seen many times. V gene TRBV9 combines with J gene TRBJ1-4, with 9 bases that match TRBD1. CDR3 length equals 15 residues. The germline V gene encodes CDR1 SGDLS and CDR2 YYNGEE. V was clipped by 3 bases and J by 3 bases; unmatched bases: 3. Here the CDR3 reads CASSAGQGPNEKLFF. CDR3 nucleotides: TGTGCCAGCAGCGCGGGACAGGGCCCTAATGAAAAACTGTTTTTT.

The chain employs TRBV10-3 and TRBJ2-2; TRBD1 aligns across 10 bases. Germline trimming cut 10 bases from V and 6 bases from J; bases unmatched to any gene: 5. Germline values: CDR1 ENHRY, CDR2 SYGVKD. The CDR3 has 13 residues. CDR3 region: CATGQGVSGELFF. The CDR3 DNA follows: TGTGCCACTGGACAGGGGGTCTCCGGGGAGCTGTTTTTT.

V usage is TRBV7-2 and J usage is TRBJ2-4; possible D gene TRBD2, 5 bases. Between the trimmed V and J ends, which lost 5 bases and 0 bases, there was a span of 17 bases. The CDR3 has 17 residues. CDR1 is SGHTA and CDR2 is FQGNSA in the germline V gene. CDR3 DNA sequence: TGTGCCAGCAGCCCCCTCGAGGGCGGGCTAGCCAAAAACATTCAGTACTTC. Protein: CASSPLEGGLAKNIQYF.

V is TRBV4-3 and J is TRBJ2-7; possibly TRBD1 for D (5 bases). Trimming removed 6 bases from V and 6 bases from J, with 15 bases in between. Germline-derived CDR1 and CDR2 are LGHNA and YSLEER. The CDR3 contains 13 residues. In DNA form, the CDR3 reads TGCGCCAGCAGTCACTCTAGGGGTCGCGAGCAGTACTTC. It encodes CASSHSRGREQYF.

The J gene is TRBJ2-1, the V gene TRBV5-1; TRBD2 aligns across 9 bases. Trimming at V came to 4 bases and at J to 3 bases, leaving 8 bases not matched to a gene. The CDR3 loop spans 16 amino acids. The germline V gene encodes CDR1 SGHRS and CDR2 YFSETQ. The CDR3 nucleotides read TGCGCCAGCAGCCTAGGGGGGACTAGCCACTACAATGAGCAGTTCTTC. Encoded protein: CASSLGGTSHYNEQFF.

V usage is TRBV20-1 and J usage is TRBJ2-3; weak D call: TRBD2 (6 bases). V was clipped by 6 bases and J by 3 bases, with 13 bases between them. This CDR3 contains 13 residues. The germline V gene has CDR1 DFQATT and CDR2 SNEGSKA (reference sequence). The CDR3 spells CSATVGGTDTQYF. The CDR3 bases are TGCAGTGCCACCGTCGGGGGAACAGATACGCAGTATTTT.

This clonotype was observed at least ten times. In DNA, the CDR3 is TGCAGCGTTGGGTATCAGGGAGGAACAGATACGCAGTATTTT. Translated: CSVGYQGGTDTQYF. The gene calls are TRBV29-1 and TRBJ2-3, with D tentatively TRBD2 (6 bases). CDR3 length equals 14 residues. Trimming pared 4 bases from V and 3 bases from J, leaving 14 bases between. Germline assignment: CDR1 SQVTM and CDR2 ANQGSEA.

The chain is built from TRBV7-9 and TRBJ1-4; tentative D call: TRBD1 (5 bases). The germline V and J ends were trimmed by 5 bases and 10 bases, with 23 bases remaining between them. The CDR3 consists of 16 residues. CDR1 is SEHNR and CDR2 is FQNEAQ in the germline V gene (reference sequence). The CDR3, as DNA: TGTGCCAGCAGCCATCACGGGGCTCAACACGCGGCAAAACTGTTTTTT. It codes for CASSHHGAQHAAKLFF.

This clonotype was detected only a few times. This sequence joins TRBV5-1 and TRBJ2-3; 11 bases fit TRBD2. Germline values: CDR1 SGHRS, CDR2 YFSETQ. This CDR3 spans 18 amino acids. V was clipped by 5 bases and J by 0 bases; unmatched bases: 11. The CDR3 reads CASRTGTSGGLSTDTQYF. CDR3 DNA: TGCGCCAGCAGGACCGGGACTAGCGGAGGACTTAGCACAGATACGCAGTATTTT.

This clonotype was seen just once. As the CDR3 is not closed by the conserved phenylalanine or tryptophan, this likely results from a read error. The chain links TRBV7-2 to TRBJ1-2, with 9 bases matching TRBD1. This CDR3 comprises 15 residues. Germline V gene data show CDR1 as SGHTA and CDR2 as FQGNSA. V shed 1 base and J 4 bases; nucleotides not matched to a gene: 4. In DNA, the CDR3 is TGTGCCAGCAGCTTAGGGGGACAGGGTGCCTATGGCTACACCATC. Translation: CASSLGGQGAYGYTI.

The sample holds many counts of this clonotype. The V gene is TRBV20-1, the J gene TRBJ2-5; TRBD2 might be the D (5 bases). Germline V gene sequence: CDR1 DFQATT, CDR2 SNEGSKA (reference sequence). V dropped 1 base and J dropped 7 bases, with 25 bases sitting between them. The CDR3 runs 17 residues. CDR3 in amino acids: CSARGWADGTLRGTQYF. As DNA, the CDR3 is TGCAGTGCTAGAGGTTGGGCGGACGGAACCCTACGGGGGACCCAGTACTTC.

This clonotype was detected many times. The V call is TRBV6-5, the J call TRBJ2-1, with unresolved D. This CDR3 region has 16 residues. Germline CDR1 MNHEY, CDR2 SVGAGI. V lost 0 bases to trimming and J lost 1 base, with 10 bases between them. The CDR3 region has the DNA TGTGCCAGCAGTTACTCGTGGGCGGAATCCTACAATGAGCAGTTCTTC. Its protein product is CASSYSWAESYNEQFF.

The CDR3 nucleotides read TGCGCCAGCAGCCAAGCCCCGGCTGGCAGGGCCAATCACTATGGCTACACCTTC. Protein: CASSQAPAGRANHYGYTF. The genes are TRBV4-1 and TRBJ1-2; possibly TRBD1 for D (5 bases). V lost 1 base and J lost 3, with 21 bases in between. CDR1 and CDR2 (germline): MGHRA, YSYEKL. The CDR3 is 18 amino acids.

DNA for the CDR3: TGTGCCAGCAGTGAAGGGGGAATGAAAGAGACCCAGTACTTC. Translation: CASSEGGMKETQYF. The chain links TRBV6-1 to TRBJ2-5; D unresolved. CDR1 is MNHNS, CDR2 SASEGT, per germline. V lost 1 base and J 3 bases, leaving 9 bases between the germline ends. The CDR3 length is 14 residues.

This clonotype appeared a few times. The chain carries TRBV5-1 and TRBJ2-3; D remains unclear. Germline V gene sequence: CDR1 SGHRS, CDR2 YFSETQ. Trimming stripped 4 bases from V and 0 bases from J, with 15 bases between. This CDR3 contains 16 residues. DNA of the CDR3: TGCGCCAGCAGCCTAAATTCGGCGGCGAGCACAGATACGCAGTATTTT. It encodes CASSLNSAASTDTQYF.

The chain joins TRBV7-9 to TRBJ1-2; no clear D gene. The CDR3 is made up of 15 amino acids. The V and J ends lost 1 base and 0 bases respectively, with 9 bases between them. Germline CDR1 and CDR2: SEHNR and FQNEAQ (reference sequence). This CDR3 is CASSLGGKSNYGYTF. The CDR3 nucleotides read TGTGCCAGCAGCTTAGGTGGCAAATCTAACTATGGCTACACCTTC.

This clonotype was seen only a few times. This chain joins TRBV27 and TRBJ2-5; no firm D call. The V end lost 6 bases, the J end lost 5 bases, and 25 bases lay between the germline ends. Germline CDR1 reads MNHEY; CDR2 reads SMNVEV (reference sequence). The CDR3 has 17 amino acids. CDR3 amino acids: CASREGQDLGSRETQYF. The CDR3, as DNA: TGTGCCAGCAGAGAAGGGCAAGACTTGGGTTCCAGGGAGACCCAGTACTTC.

This clonotype appeared a few times. The CDR3 region is CASGERTTDQETQYF. The DNA for the CDR3 is TGCGCCAGCGGCGAAAGGACGACCGATCAAGAGACCCAGTACTTC. This chain links TRBV5-1 with TRBJ2-5; no firm D call. The CDR3 totals 15 residues. Germline CDR1 and CDR2: SGHRS and YFSETQ. Trimming removed 7 bases at V and 2 bases at J, with 18 bases between.

The chain uses TRBV7-3 and TRBJ2-3; D gene uncertain. The length of the CDR3 is 15 residues. Germline V CDR1 and CDR2: SGHTA, FQGTGA. Trimming pared 0 bases from V and 1 base from J, leaving 8 bases between. The DNA for the CDR3 is TGTGCCAGCAGCTTAACGGACGTAGGCACAGATACGCAGTATTTT. This sequence encodes CASSLTDVGTDTQYF.

As concerns this clonotype: At one end, the junction sequence differs from germline, possibly due to a read error. This chain connects TRBV6-5 to TRBJ1-6; possibly TRBD1 for D (6 bases). The CDR3 sequence is 13 residues long. Germline V CDR1 and CDR2: MNHEY, SVGAGI. The CDR3 reads CASSRGLNSPPHF. CDR3 sequence (DNA): TGTGCCAGCAGCCGGGGGCTCAATTCACCCCCCCACTTT.

This CDR3 is CASSSPTTDTQYF. As DNA, the CDR3 is TGTGCCAGCAGTTCCCCCACGACAGATACGCAGTATTTT. The gene calls are TRBV28 and TRBJ2-3, with D unresolved. This CDR3 has 13 residues. V was shortened by 4 bases and J by 3 bases, with 8 bases between the two germline ends. Germline CDR1 MDHEN, CDR2 SYDVKM.

The chain uses TRBV6-2 or TRBV6-3 and TRBJ2-7; D possibly corresponds to TRBD2 (5 bases). Germline V CDR1 and CDR2: MNHEY, SVGEGT. CDR3 size: 12 residues. Trimming removed 5 bases at V and 6 bases at J, with 11 bases between. CDR3 residues: CASSEQRIEQYF. DNA of the CDR3: TGTGCCAGCAGTGAACAGCGGATCGAGCAGTACTTC.

The chain uses TRBV2 and TRBJ1-4; D is undetermined. The CDR3 has 14 amino acids. Germline CDR1 SNHLY, CDR2 FYNNEI. Trimming pared 6 bases from V and 2 bases from J, leaving 10 bases between. The DNA for the CDR3 is TGTGCCAGCAGCCGCGGTTGGACTAATGAAAAACTGTTTTTT. It is translated as CASSRGWTNEKLFF.

The rearrangement links TRBV20-1 to TRBJ2-7, with TRBD2 matching 11 bases. Trimming removed 6 bases from V and 5 bases from J; junction bases left unmatched: 12. Looked up from germline, CDR1 is DFQATT and CDR2 is SNEGSKA (reference sequence). CDR3 length equals 15 residues. The chain's CDR3 is CSATRLAGGPNEQYF. Here the CDR3 DNA reads TGCAGTGCGACCCGATTAGCGGGAGGGCCCAACGAGCAGTACTTC.

This chain uses TRBV7-2 with TRBJ2-7; no definite D call. The germline gives CDR1 SGHTA, CDR2 FQGNSA. CDR3 length: 16 residues. The germline V and J ends were trimmed by 2 bases and 0 bases, with 14 bases remaining between them. CDR3 region: CASSLRPDYLSYEQYF. The CDR3 nucleotides are TGTGCCAGCAGCTTAAGACCCGATTACCTCTCCTACGAGCAGTACTTC.

Only a few counts were recorded for this clonotype. The chain carries TRBV7-2 and TRBJ2-4; 11 positions match TRBD2. The CDR3 loop spans 17 amino acids. V shed 5 bases, J shed 1 base, and the junction held 7 bases outside the gene matches. Germline CDR1 SGHTA, CDR2 FQGNSA. CDR3 residues: CASSGVSGRVAKNIQYF. CDR3 bases: TGTGCCAGCAGCGGGGTTAGCGGGAGGGTGGCCAAAAACATTCAGTACTTC.

This clonotype was counted ten times or more. The rearrangement uses TRBV5-1 and TRBJ2-1; 12 bases match TRBD2. Germline CDR1 is SGHRS and CDR2 is YFSETQ. V shed 4 bases, J shed 4 bases, and the junction held 3 bases outside the gene matches. The CDR3 extends over 15 amino acids. The CDR3 region is CASSAGTSGYNEQFF. The CDR3 DNA reads as TGCGCCAGCAGCGCAGGGACTAGCGGGTACAATGAGCAGTTCTTC.

This clonotype was detected only a few times. The rearrangement joins TRBV3-1 to TRBJ2-3, with D unresolved. The germline CDR1 and CDR2 sequences are LGHDT and YNNKEL (reference sequence). There are 15 residues in the CDR3. The ends were cut back, 0 bases at V and 10 bases at J, with 17 bases in the middle. The CDR3 loop reads CASSQDWATYQAQYF. The DNA for the CDR3 is TGTGCCAGCAGCCAAGATTGGGCGACTTACCAGGCGCAGTATTTT.

A few counts support this clonotype. The chain combines TRBV5-1 with TRBJ2-1, with D possibly matching TRBD2 (6 bases). CDR1 is SGHRS and CDR2 is YFSETQ in the germline V gene. V was cut by 4 bases and J by 5 bases, with 16 bases left in between. The CDR3 length is 15 residues. CDR3 sequence: CASSPETGDHNEQFF. The CDR3 DNA reads TGCGCCAGCAGCCCCGAGACGGGAGATCACAATGAGCAGTTCTTC.

J is TRBJ2-4 and V is TRBV5-5; 9 bases agree with TRBD1. CDR3 length equals 15 residues. Germline-derived CDR1 and CDR2 are SGHKS and YYEKEE (reference sequence). V shed 4 bases, J shed 6 bases, and the junction held 8 bases outside the gene matches. CDR3 sequence (DNA): TGTGCCAGCAGCGTGAACAGGGGGCTCGGAAACATTCAGTACTTC. It encodes CASSVNRGLGNIQYF. The complete variable domain, with remaining parts taken from reference TRBV5-5 and TRBJ2-4, reads DAGVTQSPTHLIKTRGQQVTLRCSPISGHKSVSWYQQVLGQGPQFIFQYYEKEERGRGNFPDRFSARQFPNYSSELNVNALLLGDSALYLCASSVNRGLGNIQYFGAGTRLSVL.